The rows below give T cell receptor beta chains drawn from one sample of a study of cytomegalovirus exposure and HLA in healthy donors. Clones were sequenced by immunoSEQ multiplex PCR, and TCRdb holds only the in-frame ones, with some missing. The table shows 170,000 or so clones, with 83% occurring only once. The sample consisted of PBMCs. The source of these receptors is a man aged 45-60 years in good health and CMV-seronegative. CDR3s include the opening cysteine and the closing phenylalanine or tryptophan. A D gene is named only where the DNA matches it firmly. Clone size is shown for a subset of rows, as once, few, many or a class of expanded clone.

clone_size | j_call | d_call | v_call | cdr3_aa | cdr3_nt
- | TRBJ2-1 | TRBD2 | TRBV18 | CASSPLSGRGYNEQFF | TGTGCCAGCTCACCTCTCAGCGGGAGGGGGTACAATGAGCAGTTCTTC
- | TRBJ2-7 | TRBD2 | TRBV19 | CASGAGGIDEQYF | TGTGCCAGTGGGGCGGGAGGTATCGACGAGCAGTACTTC
- | TRBJ1-3 | - | TRBV5-1 | CASSFETGISGNTIYF | TGCGCCAGCAGCTTCGAAACAGGGATCTCTGGAAACACCATATATTTT
- | TRBJ1-1 | - | TRBV19 | CASIPIGGARKAFF | TGTGCCAGCATCCCGATCGGGGGGGCTCGGAAAGCTTTCTTT
- | TRBJ1-5 | TRBD1 | TRBV18 | CASSTTGQEGQPQHF | TGTGCCAGCTCAACCACGGGACAGGAAGGTCAGCCCCAGCATTTT
- | TRBJ1-1 | - | TRBV19 | CASISRVTEAFF | TGTGCCAGTATTTCACGAGTGACTGAAGCTTTCTTT
- | TRBJ2-7 | - | TRBV7-8 | CASSLARAPSEQYF | TGTGCCAGCAGCTTAGCGAGGGCGCCCAGCGAGCAGTACTTC
- | TRBJ1-1 | - | TRBV4-2 | CASSRQSRTEAFF | TGTGCCAGCAGCCGACAGTCGCGGACTGAAGCTTTCTTT
- | TRBJ1-1 | TRBD1 | TRBV6-1 | CASSTPGGREAFF | TGTGCCAGCAGTACCCCAGGGGGGAGGGAAGCTTTCTTT
- | TRBJ1-4 | TRBD1 | TRBV6-5 | CASSPTGVDEKLFF | TGTGCCAGCAGCCCGACAGGGGTTGATGAAAAACTGTTTTTT
- | TRBJ1-2 | TRBD1 | TRBV5-1 | CASSLYRGYGYTF | TGCGCCAGCAGCCTCTACAGGGGGTATGGCTACACCTTC
- | TRBJ2-3 | - | TRBV28 | CASSPSTDTQYF | TGTGCCAGCAGTCCCAGTACAGATACGCAGTATTTT
- | TRBJ2-4 | TRBD2 | TRBV9 | CASSVHSGEGNIQYF | TGTGCCAGCAGCGTACACAGTGGGGAGGGAAACATTCAGTACTTC
- | TRBJ2-3 | - | TRBV7-9 | CHPSQDTQYF | TGCCACCCAAGCCAAGATACGCAGTATTTT
- | TRBJ2-5 | TRBD1 | TRBV18 | CASSPRGLQETQYF | TGTGCCAGCTCACCCAGGGGGCTGCAAGAGACCCAGTACTTC
once | TRBJ2-4 | TRBD1 | TRBV2 | CASTFGQENIQYF | TGTGCCAGCACCTTCGGACAGGAAAACATTCAGTACTTC
- | TRBJ2-7 | TRBD1 | TRBV6-5 | CASSSGTGGNYEQYF | TGTGCCAGCAGTTCCGGGACAGGGGGGAACTACGAGCAGTACTTC
- | TRBJ2-3 | TRBD2 | TRBV5-1 | CASSSRLARYTDTQYF | TGCGCCAGCAGTTCAAGACTAGCGCGATACACAGATACGCAGTATTTT
- | TRBJ2-2 | - | TRBV2 | CASSGGETTGELFF | TGTGCCAGCAGTGGGGGGGAGACCACCGGGGAGCTGTTTTTT
- | TRBJ2-7 | - | TRBV7-9 | CASSPSGTRGKYF | TGTGCCAGCAGCCCCTCAGGGACCCGGGGGAAGTACTTC
- | TRBJ2-4 | - | TRBV2 | CASSEFPETGIQYF | TGTGCCAGCAGTGAATTTCCCGAGACGGGCATTCAGTACTTC
- | TRBJ1-2 | TRBD1 | TRBV5-5 | CASSRDREDGYTF | TGTGCCAGCAGCCGAGACAGGGAGGATGGCTACACCTTC
- | TRBJ2-3 | - | TRBV30 | CAWSVGGTDTQYF | TGTGCCTGGAGTGTCGGGGGCACAGATACGCAGTATTTT
- | TRBJ2-1 | - | TRBV11-2 | CASSLVRYNEQFF | TGTGCCAGCAGCTTAGTCCGCTACAATGAGCAGTTCTTC
- | TRBJ1-3 | - | TRBV9 | CASSPDGRSGNTIYF | TGTGCCAGCAGCCCGGACGGGAGGTCTGGAAACACCATATATTTT
few | TRBJ2-5 | TRBD1 | TRBV6-1 | CASSDPGQGQETQYF | TGTGCCAGCAGTGATCCGGGACAGGGGCAAGAGACCCAGTACTTC
few | TRBJ2-7 | - | TRBV4-1 | CASSLSKEGYEQYF | TGCGCCAGCAGCCTCTCCAAGGAGGGTTACGAGCAGTACTTC
- | TRBJ1-6 | - | TRBV6-5 | CASSYSGRGWNSPLHF | TGTGCCAGCAGTTACTCAGGGAGGGGGTGGAATTCACCCCTCCACTTT
- | TRBJ2-1 | - | TRBV5-1 | CASSLGLGPYNEQFF | TGCGCCAGCAGCTTGGGATTGGGCCCCTACAATGAGCAGTTCTTC